Below are 22 T cell receptor beta chains sequenced from a single sample in a study of T cell responses to AZD1222 COVID-19 vaccine. Method: immunoSEQ multiplex PCR; TCRdb's copy keeps in-frame clones and lacks some. The table has some 120,000 clones, approximately 85% seen once; the top ten hold approximately 7%. Sample: peripheral blood, taken on day 0 of AZD1222 vaccination. All receptors derive from an adult in good health.

The rearrangement joins TRBV5-1 to TRBJ2-6, with 12 bases matching TRBD1. V shed 4 bases and J 3 bases; nucleotides not matched to a gene: 8. Germline values: CDR1 SGHRS, CDR2 YFSETQ. The CDR3 covers 18 residues. This chain's CDR3 is CASSAGQGARYGANVLTF. The CDR3 DNA reads TGCGCCAGCAGCGCGGGACAGGGGGCGCGGTATGGGGCCAACGTCCTGACTTTC. Looking up the rest from reference TRBV5-1 and TRBJ2-6 gives the full variable domain: KAGVTQTPRYLIKTRGQQVTLSCSPISGHRSVSWYQQTPGQGLQFLFEYFSETQRNKGNFPGRFSGRQFSNSRSEMNVSTLELGDSALYLCASSAGQGARYGANVLTFGAGSRLTVL.

The CDR3 sequence is CASSQGTVYNSPLHF. DNA for the CDR3: TGTGCCAGCAGCCAAGGGACAGTCTATAATTCACCCCTCCACTTT. The chain recombines TRBV11-2 with TRBJ1-6; 7 nucleotides agree with TRBD1. Germline V gene data show CDR1 as SGHAT and CDR2 as FQNNGV. Trimming removed 5 bases from V and 3 bases from J; junction bases left unmatched: 4. The CDR3 covers 15 residues.

The V gene is TRBV9, the J gene TRBJ1-5; D gene uncertain. Germline V gene lookup returns CDR1 SGDLS and CDR2 YYNGEE. The V and J ends lost 4 bases and 3 bases respectively, with 11 bases between them. The CDR3 spans 14 residues. The CDR3 bases are TGTGCCAGCAGCTTAGCAGGATTCAATCAGCCCCAGCATTTT. It translates to CASSLAGFNQPQHF.

In its sample, this clone was seen once. CDR3 DNA: TGTGCCAGCAGTTTAACAGGGGTAGGCCAGCCCCAGCATTTT. Its protein product is CASSLTGVGQPQHF. The chain combines TRBV7-9 with TRBJ1-5; 7 bases line up with TRBD1. The CDR3 loop spans 14 amino acids. From germline, CDR1 is SEHNR and CDR2 FQNEAQ (reference sequence). Trimming took 6 bases from V and 7 from J; bases not matched to a gene: 9.

This clone has only one observation. This chain joins TRBV3-1 (or the pseudogene TRBV3-2) and TRBJ1-1, with D possibly being TRBD1 (5 bases). The germline V gene encodes CDR1 LGHDT and CDR2 YNNKEL (reference sequence). This CDR3 is built from 15 residues. V was cut by 5 bases and J by 7 bases, with 20 bases left in between. For the CDR3, the DNA is TGTGCCAGCAGCACAGAGACACCCCTGGGGGGTGAAGCTTTCTTT. It encodes CASSTETPLGGEAFF.

The chain couples TRBV7-9 to TRBJ1-5; 10 bases are shared with TRBD1. The CDR3 totals 14 residues. Germline assignment: CDR1 SEHNR and CDR2 FQNEAQ (reference sequence). V trimming: 5 bases; J trimming: 7 bases; junction bases outside the gene matches: 5. The CDR3 nucleotides are TGTGCCAGCAGCCAAGGGACAGGGGAGCAGCCCCAGCATTTT. Protein sequence: CASSQGTGEQPQHF.

The chain is built from TRBV6-1 and TRBJ1-6, with TRBD1 as a possible D gene (6 bases). Trimming pared 2 bases from V and 7 bases from J, leaving 12 bases between. The CDR3 contains 15 residues. The germline V gene has CDR1 MNHNS and CDR2 SASEGT. The CDR3 protein is CASSELRQENSPLHF. CDR3 nucleotide sequence: TGTGCCAGCAGTGAACTGAGACAGGAAAATTCACCCCTCCACTTT.

The chain couples TRBV7-2 to TRBJ2-2; a possible D gene is TRBD2 (6 bases). The V gene's germline CDR1 is SGHTA and CDR2 FQGNSA. The CDR3 is 14 residues long. The germline V and J ends were trimmed by 9 bases and 0 bases, with 11 bases remaining between them. The CDR3 sequence: CASRGGPNTGELFF. The DNA for the CDR3 is TGTGCCAGTCGCGGAGGGCCGAACACCGGGGAGCTGTTTTTT.

The V and J genes are TRBV5-1 and TRBJ1-6, with D perhaps TRBD1 (6 bases). Trimming left V 4 bases short and J 4 bases short, with 9 bases between. The CDR3 is made up of 14 amino acids. The germline gives CDR1 SGHRS, CDR2 YFSETQ. The CDR3 DNA is TGCGCCAGCAGCCTGACAGGATATAATTCACCCCTCCACTTT. Amino acid sequence: CASSLTGYNSPLHF.

This chain uses TRBV6-5 with TRBJ1-2; D is undetermined. CDR1 MNHEY and CDR2 SVGAGI come from the germline V gene. The V end was cut by 7 bases, the J end by 4 bases, with 10 bases between. CDR3 length: 12 residues. CDR3 DNA: TGTGCCAGCACGGTGGGCACCTATGGCTACACCTTC. Residues: CASTVGTYGYTF.

This chain links TRBV29-1 with TRBJ2-7; TRBD1 agrees at 7 bases. The CDR3 spans 13 residues. V shed 4 bases, J shed 0 bases, and the junction held 3 bases outside the gene matches. CDR1 is SQVTM and CDR2 is ANQGSEA in the germline V gene. In nucleotides, the CDR3 is TGCAGCGTTGGACAGGGACGCTCCTACGAGCAGTACTTC. As protein: CSVGQGRSYEQYF.

The chain joins TRBV10-3 to TRBJ2-3, with TRBD1 matching over 7 bases. Per germline, CDR1 ENHRY and CDR2 SYGVKD. V was pared by 8 bases and J by 8 bases, with 13 bases of the junction left unmatched. The CDR3 length is 14 residues. The CDR3 region is CAIDRGQLIPTQYF. The CDR3 nucleotides read TGTGCCATCGATAGGGGACAGCTTATTCCTACGCAGTATTTT.

The J gene is TRBJ2-5, the V gene TRBV12-5, with 9 bases fitting TRBD2. The CDR3 has 16 amino acids. Trimming cost V 4 bases and J 6 bases; bases outside gene matches: 12. The germline V gene encodes CDR1 LGHNT and CDR2 FRNRAP. The CDR3 region has the DNA TGTGCTAGTGGTTCCCCAGGAGCGGGAGGCGGAAAGACCCAGTACTTC. It translates to CASGSPGAGGGKTQYF.

V is TRBV6-5 and J is TRBJ1-2; D unresolved. The germline V gene has CDR1 MNHEY and CDR2 SVGAGI. Trimming left V 1 base short and J 7 bases short, with 7 bases between. This CDR3 region has 12 residues. CDR3 loop: CASSYYGSGYTF. The CDR3 DNA reads as TGTGCCAGCAGTTACTACGGGTCTGGCTACACCTTC.

The rearrangement uses TRBV6-6 and TRBJ1-6; D is unresolved. The CDR3 is 12 residues long. V lost 6 bases to trimming and J lost 8 bases, with 8 bases between them. CDR1 and CDR2 (germline): MNHNY, SVGAGI (reference sequence). As DNA, the CDR3 is TGTGCCAGCAGCCCCGGAGATTCACCCCTCCACTTT. Residues: CASSPGDSPLHF.

This clone was observed once. This rearrangement joins TRBV27 to TRBJ2-7; possible D gene TRBD2, 5 bases. Trimming left V 0 bases short and J 3 bases short, with 21 bases between. This CDR3 contains 18 residues. CDR1 is MNHEY, CDR2 SMNVEV, per germline (reference sequence). CDR3: CASSLSRPTTRGYYEQYF. The CDR3, as DNA: TGTGCCAGCAGTTTATCCCGACCTACCACTAGAGGGTACTACGAGCAGTACTTC.

This chain links TRBV5-1 with TRBJ2-3; 8 bases are a match to TRBD2. This CDR3 is built from 18 residues. The V gene end was trimmed by 1 base and the J gene end by 0 bases; junction bases not matched to a gene: 10. CDR1 and CDR2 from the germline V gene are SGHRS and YFSETQ. Here the CDR3 DNA reads TGCGCCAGCAGCTTGACTACAGCGGGGGACCTTAGCACAGATACGCAGTATTTT. This encodes CASSLTTAGDLSTDTQYF.

V is TRBV12-3 or TRBV12-4 and J is TRBJ2-7; D unresolved. The CDR3 runs to 13 residues. V lost 3 bases and J 3 bases, leaving 9 bases between the germline ends. CDR3 nucleotides: TGTGCCAGCAGTTTGGACGAACTCTACGAGCAGTACTTC. This codes for CASSLDELYEQYF.

The chain employs TRBV18 and TRBJ2-7, with D maybe TRBD2 (5 bases). Germline values: CDR1 KGHSH, CDR2 LQKENI. Trimming pared 2 bases from V and 0 bases from J, leaving 11 bases between. The length of the CDR3 is 15 residues. The CDR3 here is CASSPTGRSSYEQYF. CDR3 DNA sequence: TGTGCCAGCTCACCAACGGGAAGGAGCTCCTACGAGCAGTACTTC.

The chain couples TRBV6-4 to TRBJ2-2; perhaps TRBD2 as D (5 bases). In germline, CDR1 is MRHNA, CDR2 SNTAGT. CDR3 length: 11 residues. V shed 3 bases and J shed 17 bases, with 13 bases lying between them. The CDR3 spells CASSEGRALFF. CDR3 DNA sequence: TGTGCCAGCAGTGAAGGGAGAGCGCTTTTTTTT.

The chain joins TRBV23-1 to TRBJ1-5, with TRBD1 identical over 8 bases. TRBV23-1 is treated as an ORF (open reading frame) with a function not yet certain. The CDR3 covers 16 residues. Unmatched junction bases numbered 4, after V lost 2 bases and J lost 1 base. The DNA of the CDR3 is TGCGCCAGCAGTCAAAAACGGGACAGGAGCAATCAGCCCCAGCATTTT. Amino acids: CASSQKRDRSNQPQHF.

This clone was detected only once. The gene calls are TRBV7-2 and TRBJ2-5; D remains ambiguous. Germline CDR1 SGHTA, CDR2 FQGNSA. V lost 0 bases to trimming and J lost 0 bases, with 5 bases between them. This CDR3 is 14 amino acids long. CDR3 sequence: CASSLAEYQETQYF. The CDR3 DNA reads as TGTGCCAGCAGCTTAGCAGAATACCAAGAGACCCAGTACTTC.